One and the same sample provided the 6 T cell receptor beta chains below, sequenced in a study of Graves' ophthalmopathy and Graves' hyperthyroidism. For repertoire sequencing, the TCR beta CDR3 regions were amplified from RNA transcripts. RT-PCR was first run with HTBI primers, then multiplex PCR in a second round. Each CDR3 protein is one row after TCRdb ran MiXCR on the multiplex PCR reads. The data show about 740,000 distinct CDR3 sequences, with roughly 40% seen just once and 40% to 45% held by the top ten. The sequenced sample consisted of peripheral blood. These receptors were obtained from an adult man with Graves' ophthalmopathy.

This clonotype was counted between two and nine times. V is TRBV12-3 or TRBV12-4 and J is TRBJ2-5, with D tentatively TRBD2 (6 bases). There are 15 residues in the CDR3. Trimming took off 3 bases at V and 5 bases at J, with 16 bases between the two ends. The CDR3 DNA is TGTGCCAGCAGTTTGGGCGGGGACTCATGGGAGACCCAGTACTTC. Protein product: CASSLGGDSWETQYF.

A few counts support this clonotype. This rearrangement joins TRBV4-2 to TRBJ1-2; 8 bases line up with TRBD1. Germline lookup yields CDR1 LGHNA and CDR2 YNFKEQ. After removal of 1 base from V and 2 bases from J, the junction contained 3 bases not matched to a gene. The CDR3 is 15 residues long. CDR3: CASSQGRDRNYGYTF. The DNA of the CDR3 is TGTGCCAGCAGCCAAGGCCGGGACAGGAACTATGGCTACACCTTC.

In the case of this clonotype: Germline and junction disagree at one end, which may indicate a read error. This rearrangement joins TRBV20-1 to TRBJ2-7; possibly TRBD1 for D (6 bases). Germline V gene data show CDR1 as DFQATT and CDR2 as SNEGSKA (reference sequence). This CDR3 has 14 residues. DNA of the CDR3: TGCAGTGCTGCGGAACAGGGTACGGGATACGAACAGTACTTC. Translation: CSAAEQGTGYEQYF.

The chain is built from TRBV30 and TRBJ1-1; no definite D call. The CDR3 totals 11 residues. Germline CDR1 is GTSNPN and CDR2 is SVGIG (reference sequence). CDR3 nucleotides: TGTGGAGCGGGGAGCTACACTGAAGCTTTCTTT. It is translated as CGAGSYTEAFF.

In this sample, this clonotype turned up many times. V gene TRBV19 combines with J gene TRBJ2-7; TRBD2 agrees at 10 bases. CDR3 length: 13 residues. Germline V gene lookup returns CDR1 LNHDA and CDR2 SQIVND (reference sequence). V gave up 5 bases and J gave up 7 bases; unmatched junction bases: 5. In DNA form, the CDR3 reads TGTGCCAGTAGTGTCCTAGCGGGAGAAGAGCAGTACTTC. Protein product: CASSVLAGEEQYF.

The table lists this clonotype with a count of one. The chain links TRBV15 to TRBJ1-2; no firm D call. CDR1 is LNHNV, CDR2 YYDKDF, per germline (reference sequence). CDR3 length: 12 residues. Trimming pared 3 bases from V and 8 bases from J, leaving 10 bases between. The CDR3 nucleotides are TGTGCCACCAGCAGTAGCGGGAGCGGCTACACCTTC. Protein sequence: CATSSSGSGYTF.